These 3 T cell receptor beta chains came from one sample sequenced in a study of CD8+CD57+ T cells in acquired aplastic anemia. Genomic DNA, serving as template, underwent TCR beta VDJ and CDR3 profiling. TCRdb reprocessed the reads with MiXCR, giving one entry per CDR3 protein. The table lists 89,000 or so distinct CDR3 sequences, around 70% of them singletons. Previously, flow cytometry had revealed CD8+CD57+ cell expansion in the patients chosen for sequencing. What was sequenced was sorted CD4+, CD8+, or CD8+CD57+ T cells (not recorded which) from PBMCs. Every receptor here comes from a human donor with aplastic anemia.

The CDR3 DNA reads as TGTGCCACCAGCAGGCTGACAGGGCCGGGGAACACTGAAGCTTTCTTT. It codes for CATSRLTGPGNTEAFF. This rearrangement joins TRBV15 to TRBJ1-1, with 7 bases fitting TRBD1. Germline V gene sequence: CDR1 LNHNV, CDR2 YYDKDF (reference sequence). The CDR3 extends over 16 amino acids. The V gene end was trimmed by 3 bases and the J gene end by 1 base; junction bases not matched to a gene: 8.

Within the sample, this clonotype is medium-sized (0.01 to 0.1%). The chain is built from TRBV7-9 and TRBJ2-7; unclear D gene. Germline-derived CDR1 and CDR2 are SEHNR and FQNEAQ (reference sequence). The CDR3 covers 11 residues. Trimming removed 6 bases at V and 2 bases at J, with 5 bases between. Here the CDR3 reads CASSRTYEQYF. CDR3 DNA: TGTGCCAGCAGTAGGACCTACGAGCAGTACTTC.

This chain connects TRBV2 to TRBJ2-3, with D tentatively TRBD2 (5 bases). The germline V gene has CDR1 SNHLY and CDR2 FYNNEI. Trimming removed 4 bases from V and 2 bases from J, with 7 bases in between. The CDR3 totals 13 residues. The CDR3 DNA reads as TGTGCCAGCAGTGTCGGGAACACAGATACGCAGTATTTT. It translates to CASSVGNTDTQYF.